This T cell receptor (beta chain) originates from a study of blood T cell repertoires in COVID-19 (dated by TCRdb to 2020 to 2021). In terms of the full investigation: Samples covering the acute and convalescent phases of COVID-19 were provided by collaborators in the United States, Italy and Spain. Samples were obtained from the ongoing ImmuneRACE study (first 160 participants) and from over a thousand subjects provided by 6 global collaborators. The material from the prospective study consisted of cDNA or gDNA derived from T cells, B-cell-depleted T cells, or PBMCs. Where HLA class I and class II types were available, the types were taken from metadata supplied by the sample provider, not from assay-based typing. A de-identified subject ID, COVID-19 status, age in years and sex were almost always included in the sample metadata. The dataset comprised deeply sampled blood TCRbeta repertoires from subjects exposed to, actively infected with, or recovered from COVID-19. The repertoires were made available in a free public database intended to serve as a resource for research on the immune response to SARS-CoV-2. Study-wide conclusions, independent of this receptor: Clinical and demographic metadata were provided uncurated, with the amount varying by source and participant.

The immunoSEQ Assay, a bias-controlled multiplex PCR, was used to amplify TCRbeta CDR3 regions from genomic DNA. The original pipeline was this. Within the assay, amplification of reference gene primers was used to estimate how many nucleated cells each sample contained. To quantify the absolute abundance of each unique TCRbeta CDR3 rearrangement, sequence reads were collapsed and filtered. For each sample, productive Simpson clonality was calculated as the square root of Simpson's diversity index over productive rearrangements. Drawn from immuneACCESS, this table holds only the in-frame rearrangements with V and J called that TCRdb kept. Clones are partly lost; checked studies trace under half to an unresolved V gene and leave the rest unexplained. The D gene and trimming were derived from the DNA, and the V and J assignments and clone size from that table. Within this sample are roughly 70,000 clones, with approximately 86% of them counted one time only. Together, the top ten hold 5.5% to 7.5% of the sample.

This clone appeared a few times. No cognate antigen has been identified for it. No base-level quality is on record; no much larger clone is a single base apart. The germline V gene (reference sequence) yields LNHDA for CDR1 and SQIVND for CDR2. The CDR3 has 13 amino acids, counting the end cysteine and phenylalanine. Just the 39-base CDR3 DNA is kept, in frame starting at base 1. V drops 5 bases and J drops 1 base, leaving 8 bases in between. One collaborating source in Seattle enrolled patients while the patients were actively infected and followed the patients over time throughout the course of disease. Collaborating institutions collected whole blood in K2EDTA tubes following their own protocols. For TCRbeta analysis, collaborator samples were shipped as frozen whole blood, as isolated PBMCs, or as DNA extracted from either sample type.

The material sequenced was peripheral blood. The receptor was derived from a man older than 75 with COVID-19, enrolled during active disease. The V and J genes are TRBV19 and TRBJ1-1, with no D gene named confidently. The CDR3 is CASSGRWNTEAFF. Here is the DNA: TGTGCCAGTAGTGGCCGATGGAACACTGAAGCTTTCTTT.